This T cell receptor beta chain was retrieved from a study of T-cell memory formation after mild COVID-19. Regarding the study as a whole: Confirmation of SARS-CoV-2 specificity was lacking for second-wave clones peaking day 37. Clones that contracted from day 15 to 85 were balanced CD4/CD8, while later expanders leaned CD4+. A subset of responding clones appeared in pre-infection memory, suggesting cross-reactive memory joined.

As for this clonotype: Antigen: not known.

The CDR3 extends over 15 amino acids. Germline values: CDR1 SGHTA, CDR2 FQGTGA. Trimming stripped 4 bases from V and 8 bases from J, with 18 bases between. TCR alpha and TCR beta cDNA libraries carrying sample barcodes and UMIs came from 5'RACE with constant-segment primers. MiXCR was run by TCRdb on the 5' RACE reads, yielding one entry per CDR3 protein. The sample has 140,000 or so distinct CDR3 sequences; around 15% are singletons. Sequenced input: PBMCs or a T cell subset sorted from them (not recorded which). The clonotype was recovered from an adult woman who had mild COVID-19 (a few samples of this study predate the infection). Cell type and time point are not known. The chain links TRBV7-3 to TRBJ2-1; D tentatively fits TRBD1 or TRBD2 (7 bases each). In DNA, the CDR3 is TGTGCCAGCAGCTCCCTTGGGAGGGGGCTTGATGAGCAGTTCTTC. This codes for CASSSLGRGLDEQFF. The entire variable domain, with the rest obtained from reference TRBV7-3 and TRBJ2-1, is as follows: GAGVSQTPSNKVTEKGKYVELRCDPISGHTALYWYRQSLGQGPEFLIYFQGTGAADDSGLPNDRFFAVRPEGSVSTLKIQRTERGDSAVYLCASSSLGRGLDEQFFGPGTRLTVL.